Listed below are T cell receptor beta chains from one sample, sequenced in a study of T cell responses to AZD1222 COVID-19 vaccine. Data came from immunoSEQ multiplex PCR; TCRdb stores just in-frame clones and leaves some out. The sample includes 100,000 to 150,000 clones, less than 95% of them seen just once. Sequencing was performed on peripheral blood, taken on day 0 of AZD1222 vaccination. The receptor source for this set is an adult in good health. The CDR3 runs from the conserved cysteine through the conserved F or W. Fields, in order: D gene, clone size, J gene, V gene, CDR3 protein, CDR3 DNA. The D gene is left open where the match is weak. Not every row has a clone size; where given, it reads once, few, many or a size class.

d_gene: NA
abundance: NA
j_gene: TRBJ2-1
v_gene: TRBV10-1
CDR3aa: CASSGLLGNEQFF
CDR3nt: TGCGCCAGCAGTGGGTTATTAGGGAATGAGCAGTTCTTC

d_gene: TRBD1
abundance: NA
j_gene: TRBJ1-1
v_gene: TRBV19
CDR3aa: CASITGDAAFF
CDR3nt: TGTGCCAGTATCACAGGGGACGCAGCTTTCTTT

d_gene: TRBD2
abundance: NA
j_gene: TRBJ2-1
v_gene: TRBV24-1
CDR3aa: CATSDPASGSMNEQFF
CDR3nt: TGTGCCACCAGTGACCCCGCTAGCGGGAGTATGAATGAGCAGTTCTTC

d_gene: NA
abundance: NA
j_gene: TRBJ1-2
v_gene: TRBV6-5
CDR3aa: CASREVQGLRYGYTF
CDR3nt: TGTGCCAGCAGGGAGGTACAGGGTTTAAGATATGGCTACACCTTC

d_gene: NA
abundance: once
j_gene: TRBJ2-3
v_gene: TRBV7-9
CDR3aa: CASSLGPQGTDTQYF
CDR3nt: TGTGCCAGCAGCTTGGGGCCCCAAGGGACAGATACGCAGTATTTT

d_gene: NA
abundance: NA
j_gene: TRBJ2-7
v_gene: TRBV25-1
CDR3aa: CASSEYSYEQYF
CDR3nt: TGTGCCAGCAGTGAATATAGCTACGAGCAGTACTTC

d_gene: NA
abundance: NA
j_gene: TRBJ1-2
v_gene: TRBV2
CDR3aa: CASSEGAANYGYTF
CDR3nt: TGTGCCAGCAGTGAAGGGGCAGCCAACTATGGCTACACCTTC

d_gene: TRBD1
abundance: once
j_gene: TRBJ2-7
v_gene: TRBV6-5
CDR3aa: CATRRDREYEQYF
CDR3nt: TGTGCCACTAGGCGGGACAGGGAGTACGAGCAGTACTTC

d_gene: NA
abundance: NA
j_gene: TRBJ1-6
v_gene: TRBV9
CDR3aa: CASSEEASSYNSPLHF
CDR3nt: TGTGCCAGCAGCGAGGAAGCCAGCTCCTATAATTCACCCCTCCACTTT

d_gene: NA
abundance: NA
j_gene: TRBJ2-1
v_gene: TRBV6-5
CDR3aa: CASRAGTNEQFF
CDR3nt: TGTGCCAGCCGGGCGGGGACGAATGAGCAGTTCTTC

d_gene: NA
abundance: NA
j_gene: TRBJ1-4
v_gene: TRBV12-3/TRBV12-4
CDR3aa: CASRLDSNEKLFF
CDR3nt: TGTGCCAGCAGATTGGACAGTAATGAAAAACTGTTTTTT

d_gene: NA
abundance: NA
j_gene: TRBJ1-5
v_gene: TRBV27
CDR3aa: CASGKQGNQPQHF
CDR3nt: TGTGCCAGCGGCAAACAGGGAAATCAGCCCCAGCATTTT

d_gene: TRBD1
abundance: NA
j_gene: TRBJ1-2
v_gene: TRBV27
CDR3aa: CASSPDRNRYGYTF
CDR3nt: TGTGCCAGCAGTCCGGACAGGAACCGCTATGGCTACACCTTC

d_gene: NA
abundance: once
j_gene: TRBJ1-1
v_gene: TRBV19
CDR3aa: CASIGRGNTEAFF
CDR3nt: TGTGCCAGTATAGGTCGGGGAAACACTGAAGCTTTCTTT

d_gene: TRBD1
abundance: NA
j_gene: TRBJ2-1
v_gene: TRBV5-1
CDR3aa: CASSPGQEYNEQFF
CDR3nt: TGCGCCAGCAGCCCGGGACAGGAATACAATGAGCAGTTCTTC

d_gene: NA
abundance: once
j_gene: TRBJ1-1
v_gene: TRBV7-8
CDR3aa: CASSLSITEAFF
CDR3nt: TGTGCCAGCAGCCTTTCTATCACTGAAGCTTTCTTT

d_gene: NA
abundance: NA
j_gene: TRBJ2-2
v_gene: TRBV6-1
CDR3aa: CASSDGGPGELFF
CDR3nt: TGTGCCAGCAGTGACGGGGGGCCCGGGGAGCTGTTTTTT

d_gene: TRBD1
abundance: NA
j_gene: TRBJ1-1
v_gene: TRBV6-8
CDR3aa: CASRKDRENTEAFF
CDR3nt: TGTGCCAGCAGGAAGGACAGGGAAAACACTGAAGCTTTCTTT

d_gene: NA
abundance: NA
j_gene: TRBJ2-5
v_gene: TRBV5-1
CDR3aa: CASSQGRSPPTPRQETQYF
CDR3nt: TGCGCCAGCAGCCAGGGACGGTCCCCGCCAACACCTCGCCAAGAGACCCAGTACTTC

d_gene: TRBD2
abundance: NA
j_gene: TRBJ2-1
v_gene: TRBV15
CDR3aa: CATSRVTSGYNEQFF
CDR3nt: TGTGCCACCAGCAGAGTCACTAGCGGGTACAATGAGCAGTTCTTC

d_gene: NA
abundance: NA
j_gene: TRBJ1-1
v_gene: TRBV28
CDR3aa: CASTDLGAPDTEAFF
CDR3nt: TGTGCCAGCACCGACTTGGGGGCCCCGGACACTGAAGCTTTCTTT

d_gene: TRBD2
abundance: NA
j_gene: TRBJ2-1
v_gene: TRBV5-1
CDR3aa: CASSLGLAGDLDEQFF
CDR3nt: TGCGCCAGCAGCTTGGGACTAGCGGGAGATTTAGATGAGCAGTTCTTC

d_gene: TRBD2
abundance: NA
j_gene: TRBJ2-1
v_gene: TRBV28
CDR3aa: CASRSGTSEIQQFF
CDR3nt: TGTGCCAGCAGATCCGGGACTAGCGAGATCCAGCAGTTCTTC

d_gene: NA
abundance: NA
j_gene: TRBJ1-6
v_gene: TRBV12-3/TRBV12-4
CDR3aa: CASSMTGSPLHF
CDR3nt: TGTGCCAGCAGCATGACCGGATCACCCCTCCACTTT

d_gene: NA
abundance: NA
j_gene: TRBJ2-1
v_gene: TRBV29-1
CDR3aa: CSVSTGSYNEQFF
CDR3nt: TGCAGCGTTTCAACGGGATCCTACAATGAGCAGTTCTTC

d_gene: TRBD1
abundance: NA
j_gene: TRBJ2-7
v_gene: TRBV13
CDR3aa: CASSFGTGAAYEQYF
CDR3nt: TGTGCCAGCAGCTTTGGGACAGGGGCCGCCTACGAGCAGTACTTC

d_gene: NA
abundance: NA
j_gene: TRBJ2-6
v_gene: TRBV11-2
CDR3aa: CASSRGLGSGANVLTF
CDR3nt: TGTGCCAGCAGCCGAGGACTGGGCTCTGGGGCCAACGTCCTGACTTTC

d_gene: NA
abundance: once
j_gene: TRBJ2-5
v_gene: TRBV6-5
CDR3aa: CASSFGTQATGETQYF
CDR3nt: TGTGCCAGCAGTTTCGGGACGCAGGCCACCGGCGAGACCCAGTACTTC

d_gene: TRBD1
abundance: once
j_gene: TRBJ1-2
v_gene: TRBV7-2
CDR3aa: CASSPQGVSGYTF
CDR3nt: TGTGCCAGCAGTCCACAGGGGGTATCTGGCTACACCTTC

d_gene: NA
abundance: NA
j_gene: TRBJ1-5
v_gene: TRBV7-8
CDR3aa: CASSLGAGDSNQPQHF
CDR3nt: TGTGCCAGCAGCTTAGGGGCAGGCGATAGCAATCAGCCCCAGCATTTT

d_gene: TRBD2
abundance: NA
j_gene: TRBJ2-1
v_gene: TRBV7-3
CDR3aa: CASSSRAGAAHNEQFF
CDR3nt: TGTGCCAGCAGCTCAAGGGCGGGAGCGGCCCACAATGAGCAGTTCTTC

d_gene: TRBD2
abundance: NA
j_gene: TRBJ2-3
v_gene: TRBV5-1
CDR3aa: CASSLVRLAGGGPTDTQYF
CDR3nt: TGCGCCAGCAGCTTGGTAAGACTAGCGGGAGGGGGGCCCACAGATACGCAGTATTTT

d_gene: TRBD1
abundance: NA
j_gene: TRBJ2-7
v_gene: TRBV2
CDR3aa: CASSDGQVGAYEQYF
CDR3nt: TGTGCCAGCAGTGACGGACAGGTGGGGGCTTACGAGCAGTACTTC

d_gene: NA
abundance: once
j_gene: TRBJ2-4
v_gene: TRBV19
CDR3aa: CASSTGTDLAKNIQYF
CDR3nt: TGTGCCAGTAGTACCGGGACCGATTTAGCCAAAAACATTCAGTACTTC

d_gene: NA
abundance: NA
j_gene: TRBJ1-4
v_gene: TRBV3-1/TRBV3-2
CDR3aa: CASSQGGGNEKLFF
CDR3nt: TGTGCCAGCAGCCAAGGGGGAGGTAATGAAAAACTGTTTTTT

d_gene: NA
abundance: NA
j_gene: TRBJ2-1
v_gene: TRBV5-1
CDR3aa: CASSLTSPGPYNEQFF
CDR3nt: TGCGCCAGCAGCTTGACTAGCCCAGGCCCTTACAATGAGCAGTTCTTC

d_gene: NA
abundance: NA
j_gene: TRBJ2-3
v_gene: TRBV3-1/TRBV3-2
CDR3aa: CASSLPSGSTDTQYF
CDR3nt: TGTGCCAGCAGCCTCCCCTCCGGGAGCACAGATACGCAGTATTTT

d_gene: NA
abundance: NA
j_gene: TRBJ2-1
v_gene: TRBV6-8
CDR3aa: CASSYERYNEQFF
CDR3nt: TGTGCCAGCAGTTACGAGCGGTACAATGAGCAGTTCTTC

d_gene: NA
abundance: NA
j_gene: TRBJ1-1
v_gene: TRBV28
CDR3aa: CASSGTVGNTEAFF
CDR3nt: TGTGCCAGCAGTGGGACGGTGGGAAACACTGAAGCTTTCTTT

d_gene: TRBD2
abundance: NA
j_gene: TRBJ2-1
v_gene: TRBV27
CDR3aa: CASSSGRSPYNEQFF
CDR3nt: TGTGCCAGCAGTTCCGGGAGGTCTCCTTACAATGAGCAGTTCTTC

d_gene: TRBD2
abundance: NA
j_gene: TRBJ2-7
v_gene: TRBV28
CDR3aa: CASSSSGGRTQYF
CDR3nt: TGTGCCAGCAGTTCTAGCGGGGGCCGCACGCAGTACTTC

d_gene: TRBD2
abundance: NA
j_gene: TRBJ2-5
v_gene: TRBV19
CDR3aa: CASSIGWSGMGETQYF
CDR3nt: TGTGCCAGTAGTATAGGATGGAGCGGGATGGGAGAGACCCAGTACTTC

d_gene: NA
abundance: once
j_gene: TRBJ1-4
v_gene: TRBV27
CDR3aa: CASSGGATNEKLFF
CDR3nt: TGTGCCAGCAGTGGGGGAGCAACTAATGAAAAACTGTTTTTT

d_gene: NA
abundance: NA
j_gene: TRBJ1-4
v_gene: TRBV28
CDR3aa: CASSPRSLANEKLFF
CDR3nt: TGTGCCAGCAGTCCCCGGAGTTTAGCTAATGAAAAACTGTTTTTT

d_gene: NA
abundance: NA
j_gene: TRBJ2-2
v_gene: TRBV4-1
CDR3aa: CASSLAMGGITGELFF
CDR3nt: TGCGCCAGCAGCCTTGCAATGGGGGGAATCACCGGGGAGCTGTTTTTT

d_gene: TRBD2
abundance: NA
j_gene: TRBJ2-1
v_gene: TRBV19
CDR3aa: CASSATSAQSYNEQFF
CDR3nt: TGTGCCAGTAGTGCCACTAGCGCCCAGTCCTACAATGAGCAGTTCTTC

d_gene: TRBD1
abundance: NA
j_gene: TRBJ1-1
v_gene: TRBV5-1
CDR3aa: CASSPDRVDTEAFF
CDR3nt: TGCGCCAGCAGCCCGGACAGGGTTGACACTGAAGCTTTCTTT

d_gene: NA
abundance: NA
j_gene: TRBJ2-7
v_gene: TRBV6-2/TRBV6-3
CDR3aa: CASSPSPIQQYF
CDR3nt: TGTGCCAGCAGCCCCTCCCCCATTCAGCAGTACTTC

d_gene: NA
abundance: NA
j_gene: TRBJ2-5
v_gene: TRBV5-5
CDR3aa: CASSLSLLEGWTQYF
CDR3nt: TGTGCCAGCAGCTTGTCGTTATTAGAGGGATGGACCCAGTACTTC